A single sample gave rise to the 10 T cell receptor beta chains below, sequenced in a study of T cell responses to AZD1222 COVID-19 vaccine. Produced via immunoSEQ multiplex PCR; TCRdb's table is partial and in-frame only. The table lists about 140,000 clones, nearly 95% of them singletons. The material was peripheral blood, obtained 28 days after the second AZD1222 dose. The receptor source for this set is an adult who received the AZD1222 COVID-19 vaccine.

The chain couples TRBV28 to TRBJ1-2; the D gene is possibly TRBD1 (6 bases). In germline, CDR1 is MDHEN, CDR2 SYDVKM. Trimming stripped 5 bases from V and 0 bases from J, with 19 bases between. This CDR3 comprises 17 residues. CDR3 protein: CASSPPDSRKANYGYTF. CDR3 DNA sequence: TGTGCCAGCAGTCCCCCGGACAGTCGTAAAGCTAACTATGGCTACACCTTC.

This rearrangement joins TRBV5-1 to TRBJ2-3; TRBD2 matches 7 bases. J gave up 3 bases and V 1 base, and 5 bases lay outside the gene matches. Germline CDR1 SGHRS, CDR2 YFSETQ. The CDR3 consists of 15 residues. The CDR3 protein is CASSLRGGETDTQYF. The CDR3 DNA sequence: TGCGCCAGCAGCTTGAGGGGAGGGGAGACAGATACGCAGTATTTT.

The V call is TRBV5-6, the J call TRBJ1-5; TRBD1 is a possible D gene (5 bases). V lost 0 bases and J 9 bases, leaving 13 bases between the germline ends. This CDR3 spans 14 amino acids. Germline CDR1 is SGHDT and CDR2 is YYEEEE. This CDR3 is CASSLAGTSSPQHF. The CDR3 DNA is TGTGCCAGCAGCTTGGCAGGGACCTCTTCGCCCCAGCATTTT.

The chain couples TRBV5-1 to TRBJ1-5, with TRBD1 as a possible D gene (5 bases). Germline assignment: CDR1 SGHRS and CDR2 YFSETQ. The CDR3 contains 15 residues. Trimming cost V 2 bases and J 0 bases, with 9 bases left between them. Written as DNA, the CDR3 is TGCGCCAGCAGCTTAGGACAATATAGCAATCAGCCCCAGCATTTT. The encoded protein is CASSLGQYSNQPQHF.

This rearrangement joins TRBV19 to TRBJ1-2, with D possibly TRBD1 on 5 matching bases. V shed 7 bases and J shed 4 bases, with 19 bases lying between them. This CDR3 is built from 15 residues. Germline CDR1 is LNHDA and CDR2 is SQIVND (reference sequence). The CDR3 region is CASNPRDQWGYGYTF. The CDR3 DNA reads as TGTGCCAGTAACCCCCGGGACCAGTGGGGCTATGGCTACACCTTC. Together with reference TRBV19 and TRBJ1-2, the CDR3 gives the full variable domain: DGGITQSPKYLFRKEGQNVTLSCEQNLNHDAMYWYRQDPGQGLRLIYYSQIVNDFQKGDIAEGYSVSREKKESFPLTVTSAQKNPTAFYLCASNPRDQWGYGYTFGSGTRLTVV.

This rearrangement joins TRBV7-8 to TRBJ1-1, with a possible D match to TRBD1 (5 bases). The CDR3 is 13 residues long. The V and J ends lost 8 bases and 3 bases respectively, with 13 bases between them. Per the germline V gene, CDR1 is SGHVS and CDR2 is FQNEAQ. The CDR3 nucleotides read TGTGCCAGCGGGCGGACCAGGGACACTGAAGCTTTCTTT. Protein product: CASGRTRDTEAFF.

CDR3 amino acids: CASSQVSGGSQEDTQYF. In DNA form, the CDR3 reads TGTGCCAGCAGCCAAGTAAGTGGCGGGAGTCAGGAAGATACGCAGTATTTT. This chain joins TRBV3-1 (or the pseudogene TRBV3-2) and TRBJ2-3; the match to TRBD2 covers 7 bases. J was trimmed by 5 bases and V by 1 base; bases with no gene match: 12. There are 17 residues in the CDR3. The germline gives CDR1 LGHDT, CDR2 YNNKEL (reference sequence).

The genes are TRBV9 and TRBJ2-7; TRBD2 matches 11 bases. Trimming took 2 bases from V and 4 from J; bases not matched to a gene: 2. This CDR3 spans 14 amino acids. The germline gives CDR1 SGDLS, CDR2 YYNGEE. The CDR3 DNA is TGTGCCAGCAGCGTTAGCGGGAGGGCGTACGAGCAGTACTTC. Its translation: CASSVSGRAYEQYF.

The chain links TRBV7-2 to TRBJ2-2, with a weak D call TRBD2 (5 bases). Germline values: CDR1 SGHTA, CDR2 FQGNSA. With 5 bases removed from V and 7 bases from J, the gap between germline ends came to 17 bases. CDR3 length: 15 amino acids. CDR3 amino acids: CASSPAEGFGGELFF. CDR3 coding DNA: TGTGCCAGCAGCCCAGCTGAGGGTTTCGGCGGGGAGCTGTTTTTT.

This sequence joins TRBV5-3 and TRBJ1-2, with D possibly matching TRBD1 (6 bases). TRBV5-3 is an ORF for which the function is uncertain. The CDR3 runs to 16 residues. Deletions cut 3 bases from V and 8 bases from J, with 23 bases between. The CDR3 loop is CARSYPPHRVTEGYTF. As DNA, the CDR3 is TGTGCCAGAAGCTACCCCCCCCACAGGGTAACGGAGGGCTACACCTTC.